These 30 T cell receptor beta chains originate from one sample sequenced in a study of T cells in Graves' hyperthyroidism and ophthalmopathy. RNA transcripts served as the template for amplifying TCR beta CDR3 regions. An initial round of RT-PCR targeting the TCR CDR3 relied on the HTBI primer set. TCRdb processed the multiplex PCR reads anew with MiXCR; each CDR3 protein has one entry. The sample shows around 540,000 distinct CDR3 sequences, around 42% of them seen only once. The sequencing sample was made of peripheral blood or thyroid tissue (not recorded which). Receptor source: a woman younger than 30 with Graves' hyperthyroidism.

The chain couples TRBV10-3 to TRBJ2-7, with D possibly being TRBD1 (6 bases). V lost 6 bases and J lost 0, with 18 bases in between. This CDR3 has 16 residues. CDR1 is ENHRY and CDR2 is SYGVKD in the germline V gene. DNA for the CDR3: TGTGCCATCAGAAAAGTGACAGGTTTGGGCTCCTACGAGCAGTACTTC. Amino acid sequence: CAIRKVTGLGSYEQYF.

The rearrangement links TRBV9 to TRBJ2-7; D may be TRBD2 (7 bases). CDR3 length: 16 amino acids. The V gene's germline CDR1 is SGDLS and CDR2 YYNGEE. Trimming took off 5 bases at V and 2 bases at J, with 20 bases between the two ends. CDR3 DNA sequence: TGTGCCAGCAGTTTGAGAAAGCGGGACAATGCCTACGAGCAGTACTTC. Translation gives CASSLRKRDNAYEQYF.

This clonotype was picked up many times. The chain links TRBV7-6 to TRBJ1-4; no clear D gene. CDR3 length equals 12 residues. V was clipped by 5 bases and J by 5 bases, with 6 bases between them. Germline CDR1 reads SGHVS; CDR2 reads FNYEAQ. CDR3 loop: CASSRRNEKLFF. DNA for the CDR3: TGTGCCAGCAGCCGGAGGAATGAAAAACTGTTTTTT.

This clonotype was seen ten or more times. V usage is TRBV29-1 and J usage is TRBJ1-1, with 8 nucleotides matching TRBD1. Germline loops: CDR1 SQVTM, CDR2 ANQGSEA. V was pared by 0 bases and J by 2 bases, with 5 bases of the junction left unmatched. The CDR3 is 15 residues long. CDR3 sequence: CSVEDWDRLNTEAFF. CDR3 sequence (DNA): TGCAGCGTTGAAGATTGGGACAGGCTTAACACTGAAGCTTTCTTT.

This clonotype appeared once. This sequence joins TRBV7-9 and TRBJ1-2; TRBD1 matches 7 bases. The CDR3 consists of 13 residues. Germline V lookup: CDR1 SEHNR, CDR2 FQNEAQ (reference sequence). J lost 8 bases, V lost 7 bases, and 10 bases had no gene match. CDR3 loop: CASTLTGPAGYTF. The CDR3 bases are TGTGCCAGCACCTTGACAGGGCCGGCGGGCTACACCTTC. The entire variable domain, with the rest obtained from reference TRBV7-9 and TRBJ1-2, is as follows: DTGVSQNPRHKITKRGQNVTFRCDPISEHNRLYWYRQTLGQGPEFLTYFQNEAQLEKSRLLSDRFSAERPKGSFSTLEIQRTEQGDSAMYLCASTLTGPAGYTFGSGTRLTVV.

The DNA for the CDR3 is TGTGCCAGCGCGACAGAGGTGAATTCACCCCTCCACTTT. Encoded protein: CASATEVNSPLHF. The chain links TRBV2 to TRBJ1-6; D is possibly TRBD1 (5 bases). This CDR3 has 13 amino acids. Trimming removed 8 bases from V and 7 bases from J, with 12 bases in between. Germline assignment: CDR1 SNHLY and CDR2 FYNNEI. Together with reference TRBV2 and TRBJ1-6, the CDR3 gives the full variable domain: EPEVTQTPSHQVTQMGQEVILRCVPISNHLYFYWYRQILGQKVEFLVSFYNNEISEKSEIFDDQFSVERPDGSNFTLKIRSTKLEDSAMYFCASATEVNSPLHFGNGTRLTVT.

This clonotype was counted only a few times. The chain recombines TRBV25-1 with TRBJ1-1, with 10 bases that match TRBD1. Germline assignment: CDR1 MGHDK and CDR2 SYGVNS. V shed 3 bases and J 10 bases; nucleotides not matched to a gene: 2. This CDR3 spans 12 amino acids. The CDR3 protein is CASSDRDRGAFF. The DNA of the CDR3 is TGTGCCAGCAGTGACAGGGACAGGGGAGCTTTCTTT.

Note on this clonotype: The junction and the germline gene differ at one end; a read error may be behind it. The chain joins TRBV2 to TRBJ1-1, with 8 bases that match TRBD1. Germline V CDR1 and CDR2: SNHLY, FYNNEI. The CDR3 length is 10 residues. The CDR3, as DNA: TGTGCCAGCAGTGTGCAGGGGGCGAACTTT. Amino acids: CASSVQGANF.

This clonotype showed up just once. The chain couples TRBV20-1 to TRBJ1-1; D is possibly TRBD1 (5 bases). V was cut by 6 bases and J by 5 bases, with 16 bases left in between. This CDR3 comprises 13 residues. Per germline, CDR1 DFQATT and CDR2 SNEGSKA (reference sequence). CDR3 sequence (DNA): TGCAGTGCCCGCCCCAGGGTTTGGACTGAAGCTTTCTTT. This sequence encodes CSARPRVWTEAFF.

This clonotype appeared many times. This chain uses TRBV9 with TRBJ2-5; D unresolved. The germline V gene encodes CDR1 SGDLS and CDR2 YYNGEE. V lost 4 bases and J 2 bases, leaving 15 bases between the germline ends. The CDR3 is 15 amino acids. CDR3 bases: TGTGCCAGCAGCCAAGACTCAACTAAACAAGAGACCCAGTACTTC. Encoded protein: CASSQDSTKQETQYF.

V usage is TRBV19 and J usage is TRBJ2-7; D remains unclear. Trimming left V 3 bases short and J 3 bases short, with 15 bases between. CDR1 is LNHDA and CDR2 is SQIVND in the germline V gene (reference sequence). This CDR3 region has 15 residues. CDR3 sequence: CASSIASLLGYEQYF. Written as DNA, the CDR3 is TGTGCCAGTAGTATCGCTTCCCTGTTGGGCTACGAGCAGTACTTC. Full variable domain (outside the CDR3, taken from reference TRBV19 and TRBJ2-7): DGGITQSPKYLFRKEGQNVTLSCEQNLNHDAMYWYRQDPGQGLRLIYYSQIVNDFQKGDIAEGYSVSREKKESFPLTVTSAQKNPTAFYLCASSIASLLGYEQYFGPGTRLTVT.

J is TRBJ1-6 and V is TRBV5-8, with 7 bases matching TRBD1. There are 16 residues in the CDR3. Trimming took 1 base from V and 4 from J; bases not matched to a gene: 5. CDR1 and CDR2 (germline): SGHTS, YDEGEE. This chain's CDR3 is CASSLRGGAYNSPLHF. The CDR3 DNA sequence: TGTGCCAGCAGCTTGAGAGGGGGCGCGTATAATTCACCCCTCCACTTT.

This clonotype was seen just once. The J gene is TRBJ2-2, the V gene TRBV2; 10 bases agree with TRBD1. V was pared by 11 bases and J by 8 bases, with 11 bases of the junction left unmatched. The germline V gene has CDR1 SNHLY and CDR2 FYNNEI. This CDR3 is built from 14 residues. CDR3 residues: CAGTRQGASGELFF. As DNA, the CDR3 is TGTGCCGGCACCCGACAGGGGGCATCTGGGGAGCTGTTTTTT.

This clonotype came up once. The rearrangement uses TRBV11-2 and TRBJ1-1, with D possibly being TRBD1 (5 bases). Trimming shortened V by 5 bases and J by 2 bases, and 21 bases separated the two germline ends. Germline V gene data show CDR1 as SGHAT and CDR2 as FQNNGV. This CDR3 is 17 amino acids long. CDR3 sequence (DNA): TGTGCCAGCAGCCACCCAGGGTGGACTGGCCTAAACACTGAAGCTTTCTTT. Translated, it gives CASSHPGWTGLNTEAFF.

About this clonotype: A much larger clone lies a single base off, so this may be a read error. The rearrangement uses TRBV19 and TRBJ1-1, with D perhaps matching TRBD1 (5 bases). Per the germline V gene, CDR1 is LNHDA and CDR2 is SQIVND (reference sequence). The CDR3 is 13 amino acids. The DNA for the CDR3 is TGTGCCAGTAGTATGGGGGGGAACCCTGAAGCTTTCTTT. It is translated as CASSMGGNPEAFF.

This clonotype was observed a handful of times. The J gene is TRBJ1-1, the V gene TRBV20-1; TRBD1 is a possible D gene (6 bases). The CDR3 totals 14 residues. The V gene lost 1 base and the J gene lost 4 bases, with 13 bases spanning the gap. From germline, CDR1 is DFQATT and CDR2 SNEGSKA (reference sequence). CDR3 region: CSARGGGAGTEAFF. CDR3 bases: TGCAGTGCTAGAGGTGGGGGCGCGGGCACTGAAGCTTTCTTT.

This clonotype came up once. V gene TRBV25-1 combines with J gene TRBJ1-2; 9 bases agree with TRBD1. This CDR3 has 15 residues. After removal of 4 bases from V and 4 bases from J, the junction contained 7 bases not matched to a gene. In germline, CDR1 is MGHDK, CDR2 SYGVNS. CDR3 in amino acids: CASSVPGQGIYGYTF. The CDR3, as DNA: TGTGCCAGCAGTGTACCGGGACAGGGAATCTATGGCTACACCTTC.

This clonotype was seen only a few times. CDR3 nucleotides: TGTGCCAGCAGTGAACAGCAGCCTGGAAACACCATATATTTT. Protein product: CASSEQQPGNTIYF. The J gene is TRBJ1-3, the V gene TRBV25-1, with D unclear. V lost 2 bases to trimming and J lost 2 bases, with 7 bases between them. Germline V CDR1 and CDR2: MGHDK, SYGVNS. This CDR3 is 14 amino acids long.

This clonotype was observed a handful of times. This chain joins TRBV5-1 and TRBJ1-2; D not certain. This CDR3 spans 12 amino acids. In germline, CDR1 is SGHRS, CDR2 YFSETQ. Trimming pared 4 bases from V and 7 bases from J, leaving 11 bases between. CDR3 nucleotide sequence: TGCGCCAGCAGCGCGGGCCTCGGTGGCTACACCTTC. Encoded protein: CASSAGLGGYTF.

With regard to this clonotype: Because it lacks the conserved phenylalanine or tryptophan at the end, this CDR3 is likely a read error. The DNA is omitted, as the CDR3 cannot be located on it reliably, and the CDR3 follows TCRdb's listing. J is TRBJ2-5 and V is TRBV5-8; TRBD2 reflects the table's D call only, with no check against the DNA. Inclusive of both ends, the CDR3 amounts to 8 amino acids. Germline V gene lookup returns CDR1 SGHTS and CDR2 YDEGEE. The CDR3: CASSLPAG.

This clonotype was counted many times. The chain carries TRBV7-6 and TRBJ2-7; 11 positions match TRBD2. The CDR3 spans 14 residues. Germline assignment: CDR1 SGHVS and CDR2 FNYEAQ. V gave up 6 bases and J gave up 6 bases; unmatched junction bases: 7. CDR3 amino acids: CASSPTSGISEQYF. The CDR3 coding sequence is TGTGCCAGCAGTCCGACTAGCGGGATTTCCGAGCAGTACTTC.

The CDR3 coding sequence is TGTGCCAGCAGCCAAAAGGGCGCTGGGGCCAACGTCCTGACTTTC. It encodes CASSQKGAGANVLTF. J is TRBJ2-6 and V is TRBV7-8; D gene uncertain. Germline-derived CDR1 and CDR2 are SGHVS and FQNEAQ. The V and J ends lost 5 bases and 2 bases respectively, with 10 bases between them. The CDR3 runs 15 residues. The full variable domain, with the rest looked up from reference TRBV7-8 and TRBJ2-6, is GAGVSQSPRYKVAKRGQDVALRCDPISGHVSLFWYQQALGQGPEFLTYFQNEAQLDKSGLPSDRFFAERPEGSVSTLKIQRTQQEDSAVYLCASSQKGAGANVLTFGAGSRLTVL.

Written as DNA, the CDR3 is TGTGCCAGCAGCGTTGACGAGGGAGCAACTAATGAAAAACTGTTTTTT. Amino acid sequence: CASSVDEGATNEKLFF. The chain couples TRBV25-1 to TRBJ1-4; no clear D. Per germline, CDR1 MGHDK and CDR2 SYGVNS. V was shortened by 6 bases and J by 0 bases, with 14 bases between the two germline ends. The CDR3 covers 16 residues.

The J gene is TRBJ2-3, the V gene TRBV7-8; D not resolved. This CDR3 contains 14 residues. Trimming removed 5 bases from V and 1 base from J, with 10 bases in between. Germline V gene data show CDR1 as SGHVS and CDR2 as FQNEAQ. CDR3 protein: CASSLTKGTDTQYF. CDR3 DNA sequence: TGTGCCAGCAGCCTAACTAAGGGCACAGATACGCAGTATTTT.

The chain links TRBV12-3 or TRBV12-4 to TRBJ1-6; D unclear. Trimming shortened V by 2 bases and J by 9 bases, and 11 bases separated the two germline ends. The CDR3 sequence is 14 residues long. CDR3 in DNA: TGTGCCAGCAGTTTATGCCAGGCCGGTTCACCCCTCCACTTT. This translates into CASSLCQAGSPLHF.

This clonotype was detected a few times. The chain combines TRBV25-1 with TRBJ1-6; the D gene is possibly TRBD1 (6 bases). Germline CDR1 MGHDK, CDR2 SYGVNS. The CDR3 is made up of 14 amino acids. V was cut by 8 bases and J by 4 bases, with 12 bases left in between. CDR3 loop: CASGLGQYNSPLHF. The CDR3 coding sequence is TGTGCCAGCGGGCTAGGACAGTATAATTCACCCCTCCACTTT.

Remarks on this clonotype: A much larger clone lies one base from this, so it may be a read error. The chain links TRBV7-9 to TRBJ2-2; the D call may be TRBD1 or TRBD2 (5 bases each). The CDR3 consists of 15 residues. Germline CDR1 is SEHNR and CDR2 is FQNEAQ (reference sequence). The CDR3 DNA is TGTGCCAGCAGCTTACGGGGTTCGGACACCAGGGAGCTGTTTTTT. This encodes CASSLRGSDTRELFF. Using reference TRBV7-9 and TRBJ2-2 for the parts outside the CDR3, the full variable domain is DTGVSQNPRHKITKRGQNVTFRCDPISEHNRLYWYRQTLGQGPEFLTYFQNEAQLEKSRLLSDRFSAERPKGSFSTLEIQRTEQGDSAMYLCASSLRGSDTRELFFGEGSRLTVL.

The gene calls are TRBV5-8 and TRBJ2-7; D gene unclear. Trimming cost V 3 bases and J 5 bases, with 15 bases left between them. From germline, CDR1 is SGHTS and CDR2 YDEGEE. The CDR3 is 14 residues long. CDR3 region: CASSWALGSNEQYF. CDR3 in DNA: TGTGCCAGCAGCTGGGCCTTGGGTAGTAACGAGCAGTACTTC.

This clonotype was seen just once. A read error may explain this, as a much larger clone is one base away. The final CDR3 position lacks the conserved phenylalanine or tryptophan, pointing to a likely read error. The CDR3 sequence: CASSYDVVGGGYTL. CDR3 bases: TGTGCCAGCAGTTATGACGTGGTCGGGGGGGGCTACACCCTC. The gene calls are TRBV12-3 or TRBV12-4 and TRBJ1-2; weak D call: TRBD1 (5 bases). Trimming removed 4 bases at V and 8 bases at J, with 17 bases between. CDR3 length equals 14 residues.

The rearrangement uses TRBV6-5 and TRBJ1-1; D might be TRBD1 (6 bases). In germline, CDR1 is MNHEY, CDR2 SVGAGI. V shed 4 bases and J shed 1 base, with 10 bases lying between them. CDR3 length: 14 residues. The CDR3 sequence is CASSSPGENTEAFF. The CDR3 coding sequence is TGTGCCAGCAGTTCCCCAGGGGAGAACACTGAAGCTTTCTTT.